Below are 30 T cell receptor beta chains sequenced from a single sample in a study of CD8 T cells in ankylosing spondylitis. TCRdb reanalysed the 5' RACE reads using MiXCR and keeps one entry per CDR3 protein. The data hold about 240,000 distinct CDR3 sequences, with approximately 9% observed a single time. The specimen sequenced was blood, either unsorted or a sorted T cell fraction (not recorded which). The receptor source for this set is a male donor with ankylosing spondylitis or in good health (not recorded which).

This clonotype has a count of ten or more. The chain combines TRBV12-3 or TRBV12-4 with TRBJ2-7; TRBD1 agrees at 10 bases. There are 14 residues in the CDR3. The V segment lost 7 bases and the J segment 0 bases; nucleotides outside the gene matches: 3. The CDR3 spells CASTRTGGSYEQYF. For the CDR3, the DNA is TGTGCCAGCACCCGGACAGGGGGCTCCTACGAGCAGTACTTC.

A word on this clonotype: A much larger clone lies one base from this, so it may be a read error. The chain uses TRBV4-3 and TRBJ2-2; D is possibly TRBD2 (6 bases). Deletions cut 3 bases from V and 2 bases from J, with 13 bases between. Germline V gene data show CDR1 as LGHNA and CDR2 as YSLEER. The CDR3 is 16 amino acids. The CDR3 DNA follows: TGCGCCAGCAGCCATGATAGCGGAGACAACACCGGGGAGCTGTTTTTT. Protein sequence: CASSHDSGDNTGELFF.

At least ten counts were recorded for this clonotype. The genes are TRBV5-1 and TRBJ1-3; no clear D. The CDR3 runs to 13 residues. Germline loops: CDR1 SGHRS, CDR2 YFSETQ. The V end lost 0 bases, the J end lost 2 bases, and 3 bases lay between the germline ends. CDR3: CASSLDTGNTIYF. For the CDR3, the DNA is TGCGCCAGCAGCTTGGATACTGGAAACACCATATATTTT. The variable domain in full, with the rest retrieved from reference TRBV5-1 and TRBJ1-3, is KAGVTQTPRYLIKTRGQQVTLSCSPISGHRSVSWYQQTPGQGLQFLFEYFSETQRNKGNFPGRFSGRQFSNSRSEMNVSTLELGDSALYLCASSLDTGNTIYFGEGSWLTVV.

V gene TRBV20-1 combines with J gene TRBJ2-5; 13 bases are shared with TRBD2. This CDR3 is 18 amino acids long. J gave up 1 base and V 2 bases, and 10 bases lay outside the gene matches. The germline V gene has CDR1 DFQATT and CDR2 SNEGSKA (reference sequence). CDR3 in amino acids: CSARSLRTSGSGQETQYF. The CDR3 bases are TGCAGTGCTAGATCTCTTCGGACTAGCGGGAGCGGCCAAGAGACCCAGTACTTC.

This clonotype was seen repeatedly, ten times or more. The chain carries TRBV6-5 and TRBJ2-1; 8 bases match TRBD2. The CDR3 is 15 residues long. The junction had 7 bases not matched to a gene; V was cut back by 2 bases and J by 7 bases. Germline CDR1 is MNHEY and CDR2 is SVGAGI. Here the CDR3 reads CASSYKGGGPNEQFF. The CDR3, as DNA: TGTGCCAGCAGTTACAAGGGCGGGGGGCCAAATGAGCAGTTCTTC.

This clonotype was detected many times. V and J are TRBV6-5 and TRBJ2-1; 8 bases map to TRBD2. This CDR3 comprises 14 residues. After removal of 4 bases from V and 3 bases from J, the junction contained 2 bases not matched to a gene. The V gene's germline CDR1 is MNHEY and CDR2 SVGAGI. DNA of the CDR3: TGTGCCAGCAGTTTCGGGGGGGGCTACAATGAGCAGTTCTTC. Amino acids: CASSFGGGYNEQFF.

This clonotype was detected many times. This chain joins TRBV2 and TRBJ2-3; D ambiguous. CDR1 and CDR2 (germline): SNHLY, FYNNEI. This CDR3 has 15 amino acids. Trimming cost V 6 bases and J 0 bases, with 13 bases left between them. The DNA for the CDR3 is TGTGCCAGCAGGATGGAACTATCGAGCACAGATACGCAGTATTTT. Translation: CASRMELSSTDTQYF.

The chain joins TRBV7-9 to TRBJ1-1; D unresolved. CDR3 length: 12 residues. CDR1 and CDR2 from the germline V gene are SEHNR and FQNEAQ (reference sequence). The V and J ends lost 1 base and 6 bases respectively, with 6 bases between them. The CDR3 loop reads CASSLDVPEAFF. As DNA, the CDR3 is TGTGCCAGCAGCTTAGACGTACCTGAAGCTTTCTTT. Full variable domain (remainder filled in from reference TRBV7-9 and TRBJ1-1): DTGVSQNPRHKITKRGQNVTFRCDPISEHNRLYWYRQTLGQGPEFLTYFQNEAQLEKSRLLSDRFSAERPKGSFSTLEIQRTEQGDSAMYLCASSLDVPEAFFGQGTRLTVV.

This clonotype was counted at least ten times. This sequence joins TRBV27 and TRBJ2-3; D might be TRBD1 (5 bases). The CDR3 extends over 13 amino acids. Per germline, CDR1 MNHEY and CDR2 SMNVEV (reference sequence). The ends were cut back, 3 bases at V and 5 bases at J, with 9 bases in the middle. The CDR3 DNA reads as TGTGCCAGCAGTTTTGGGGCAAAAGATACGCAGTATTTT. Translation gives CASSFGAKDTQYF.

This clonotype was counted ten times or more. V gene TRBV12-3 or TRBV12-4 combines with J gene TRBJ2-1; a weak D match, TRBD1 (6 bases). The CDR3 has 15 amino acids. The ends were cut back, 6 bases at V and 2 bases at J, with 14 bases in the middle. The CDR3 nucleotides read TGTGCCAGCAGCCGGGGACACGGGCCCTACAATGAGCAGTTCTTC. Protein: CASSRGHGPYNEQFF.

This clonotype was counted many times. This sequence joins TRBV5-1 and TRBJ1-3; no definite D call. The CDR3 runs to 14 residues. V was trimmed by 4 bases and J by 2 bases, leaving 10 bases between them. Germline V gene data show CDR1 as SGHRS and CDR2 as YFSETQ. CDR3 coding DNA: TGCGCCAGCAGCATAGAACCAACTGGAAACACCATATATTTT. This codes for CASSIEPTGNTIYF.

The CDR3 nucleotides read TGTGCCAGCAGCTTGGCCATAAGCAGGGTATCCTACAATGAGCAGTTCTTC. As protein: CASSLAISRVSYNEQFF. The genes are TRBV5-5 and TRBJ2-1; maybe TRBD1 (5 bases). The CDR3 runs to 17 residues. CDR1 is SGHKS and CDR2 is YYEKEE in the germline V gene (reference sequence). Trimming stripped 0 bases from V and 1 base from J, with 14 bases between.

This clonotype has a count of ten or more. The CDR3 sequence: CATSRDGGFEQFF. In DNA, the CDR3 is TGTGCCACCAGCAGAGATGGTGGGTTTGAGCAGTTCTTC. V usage is TRBV15 and J usage is TRBJ2-1; D is unclear. Germline V lookup: CDR1 LNHNV, CDR2 YYDKDF (reference sequence). CDR3 length: 13 residues. Trimming removed 0 bases at V and 9 bases at J, with 9 bases between.

This clonotype was counted many times. J is TRBJ1-5 and V is TRBV20-1; no reliable D call. The CDR3 consists of 14 residues. CDR1 DFQATT and CDR2 SNEGSKA come from the germline V gene (reference sequence). Between the trimmed V and J ends, which lost 3 bases and 0 bases, there was a span of 9 bases. CDR3 sequence (DNA): TGCAGTGCTAGTAGTCAGATTAGCAATCAGCCCCAGCATTTT. Its translation is CSASSQISNQPQHF.

In its sample, this clonotype was seen many times. This rearrangement joins TRBV20-1 to TRBJ2-7; either TRBD1 or TRBD2 may supply D (6 bases each). CDR1 is DFQATT and CDR2 is SNEGSKA in the germline V gene (reference sequence). CDR3 length equals 15 residues. Trimming took off 1 base at V and 2 bases at J, with 15 bases between the two ends. CDR3 sequence (DNA): TGCAGTGCTAGAGGGGGGGCTTCACATACCTACGAGCAGTACTTC. This gives the protein CSARGGASHTYEQYF.

This clonotype has a handful of counts. The chain is built from TRBV25-1 and TRBJ1-2; D ambiguous. CDR1 is MGHDK, CDR2 SYGVNS, per germline. Trimming took 2 bases from V and 7 from J, leaving 17 bases between them. There are 15 residues in the CDR3. CDR3 sequence: CASSEASSWRGGYTF. CDR3 bases: TGTGCCAGCAGTGAAGCCTCGTCCTGGCGGGGTGGCTACACCTTC.

This clonotype was seen only a few times. The chain has TRBV9 and TRBJ2-5, with D tentatively TRBD1 (5 bases). Germline lookup yields CDR1 SGDLS and CDR2 YYNGEE. The V gene lost 0 bases and the J gene lost 4 bases, with 10 bases spanning the gap. This CDR3 spans 14 amino acids. CDR3 region: CASSVAPQGETQYF. The DNA for the CDR3 is TGTGCCAGCAGCGTAGCTCCGCAGGGAGAGACCCAGTACTTC. The complete variable domain, with remaining parts taken from reference TRBV9 and TRBJ2-5, reads DSGVTQTPKHLITATGQRVTLRCSPRSGDLSVYWYQQSLDQGLQFLIQYYNGEERAKGNILERFSAQQFPDLHSELNLSSLELGDSALYFCASSVAPQGETQYFGPGTRLLVL.

This clonotype was found many times. This rearrangement joins TRBV29-1 to TRBJ2-1, with 8 bases fitting TRBD1. Losses at the gene ends were 6 bases for V and 6 bases for J; bases not matched to a gene: 4. Germline-derived CDR1 and CDR2 are SQVTM and ANQGSEA. The CDR3 consists of 12 residues. This CDR3 reads CSVSDRANEQFF. In DNA, the CDR3 is TGCAGCGTCTCGGACAGGGCCAATGAGCAGTTCTTC.

In its sample, this clonotype was seen many times. This chain connects TRBV19 to TRBJ1-2; D gene uncertain. Germline V lookup: CDR1 LNHDA, CDR2 SQIVND (reference sequence). The CDR3 sequence is 12 residues long. Trimming stripped 6 bases from V and 5 bases from J, with 10 bases between. The CDR3 coding sequence is TGTGCCAGTAGCGCGGGCGGATATGGCTACACCTTC. Translating it yields CASSAGGYGYTF.

This clonotype was seen ten or more times. The V call is TRBV10-3, the J call TRBJ2-1; TRBD1 agrees at 8 bases. The V gene end was trimmed by 0 bases and the J gene end by 10 bases; junction bases not matched to a gene: 11. The CDR3 totals 16 residues. The germline CDR1 and CDR2 sequences are ENHRY and SYGVKD. The CDR3 spells CAISESGTGDQLEQFF. The CDR3 DNA follows: TGTGCCATCAGTGAGTCCGGGACAGGAGACCAACTGGAGCAGTTCTTC.

This clonotype was observed at least ten times. The chain employs TRBV11-1 and TRBJ2-2, with 11 bases fitting TRBD2. V trimming: 5 bases; J trimming: 5 bases; junction bases outside the gene matches: 10. Germline CDR1 reads SGHAT; CDR2 reads FQDESV (reference sequence). The CDR3 is 17 amino acids. The chain's CDR3 is CASSRRTSGPRTGELFF. CDR3 DNA: TGTGCCAGCAGCCGTAGGACTAGCGGGCCCCGGACCGGGGAGCTGTTTTTT.

Concerning this clonotype: This may stem from a read error, because a much larger clone lies one nucleotide away. The chain has TRBV7-8 and TRBJ2-1, with TRBD1 matching over 7 bases. Germline loops: CDR1 SGHVS, CDR2 FQNEAQ. The CDR3 runs to 16 residues. DNA for the CDR3: TGTGCCAGCAGCTTACGGGGACAGTCCTCCTACAATGTGCAGTTCTTC. Translated, it gives CASSLRGQSSYNVQFF.

This clonotype was seen more than once but under ten times. V usage is TRBV29-1 and J usage is TRBJ1-1, with no clear D. CDR1 and CDR2 (germline): SQVTM, ANQGSEA. This CDR3 comprises 13 residues. The V and J ends lost 5 bases and 2 bases respectively, with 12 bases between them. This CDR3 is CSVCYTFNTEAFF. Here the CDR3 DNA reads TGCAGCGTTTGTTACACATTCAACACTGAAGCTTTCTTT.

The chain recombines TRBV12-3 or TRBV12-4 with TRBJ2-7; D may match TRBD1 or TRBD2 (5 bases each). The V gene lost 3 bases and the J gene lost 6 bases, with 24 bases spanning the gap. The CDR3 totals 17 residues. CDR3 bases: TGTGCCAGCAGTTTTGGCGCGAGGGACGGCTATCGAGGCGAGCAGTACTTC. Translating it yields CASSFGARDGYRGEQYF.

This clonotype was observed many times. The V and J genes are TRBV5-1 and TRBJ2-3, with D maybe TRBD1 (5 bases). Trimming removed 0 bases at V and 3 bases at J, with 8 bases between. This CDR3 contains 14 residues. The germline CDR1 and CDR2 sequences are SGHRS and YFSETQ. The CDR3 loop reads CASSLVDKTDTQYF. DNA for the CDR3: TGCGCCAGCAGCTTGGTGGACAAGACAGATACGCAGTATTTT. Supplemented by reference TRBV5-1 and TRBJ2-3, the full variable domain reads KAGVTQTPRYLIKTRGQQVTLSCSPISGHRSVSWYQQTPGQGLQFLFEYFSETQRNKGNFPGRFSGRQFSNSRSEMNVSTLELGDSALYLCASSLVDKTDTQYFGPGTRLTVL.

This clonotype was counted only a few times. The chain uses TRBV5-1 and TRBJ2-2; a possible D gene is TRBD2 (6 bases). V was trimmed by 5 bases and J by 4 bases, leaving 18 bases between them. Germline V CDR1 and CDR2: SGHRS, YFSETQ. The CDR3 sequence is 16 residues long. The CDR3 is CASSVAGIQGTGELFF. CDR3 coding DNA: TGCGCCAGCAGTGTGGCGGGGATTCAGGGCACCGGGGAGCTGTTTTTT.

The sample holds many counts of this clonotype. The V and J genes are TRBV5-1 and TRBJ1-6; the match to TRBD1 covers 8 bases. V trimming: 4 bases; J trimming: 8 bases; junction bases outside the gene matches: 8. Germline V gives CDR1 SGHRS, CDR2 YFSETQ. This CDR3 has 15 residues. The CDR3 DNA reads TGCGCCAGCAGCCTCCGGACAGGGAGGGATTCACCCCTCCACTTT. Translation: CASSLRTGRDSPLHF. Filled out from reference TRBV5-1 and TRBJ1-6, the complete variable domain reads KAGVTQTPRYLIKTRGQQVTLSCSPISGHRSVSWYQQTPGQGLQFLFEYFSETQRNKGNFPGRFSGRQFSNSRSEMNVSTLELGDSALYLCASSLRTGRDSPLHFGNGTRLTVT.

The table lists this clonotype with many counts. This rearrangement joins TRBV5-6 to TRBJ2-3; 10 bases agree with TRBD2. V lost 2 bases to trimming and J lost 7 bases; unmatched junction nucleotides: 7. The CDR3 consists of 15 residues. Germline loops: CDR1 SGHDT, CDR2 YYEEEE. CDR3 protein: CASSLSSTSGNTQYF. The CDR3, as DNA: TGTGCCAGCAGCTTATCCAGTACTAGCGGGAATACGCAGTATTTT.

The chain combines TRBV20-1 with TRBJ1-4; 10 nucleotides align to TRBD1. Germline trimming cut 5 bases from V and 6 bases from J; bases unmatched to any gene: 3. CDR1 and CDR2 from the germline V gene are DFQATT and SNEGSKA (reference sequence). The CDR3 is made up of 13 amino acids. The CDR3 loop reads CSASGTGDEKLFF. The CDR3 DNA follows: TGCAGTGCTTCCGGGACAGGGGATGAAAAACTGTTTTTT.

This clonotype was detected ten times or more. V is TRBV12-3 or TRBV12-4 and J is TRBJ1-2, with D unresolved. The CDR3 loop spans 13 amino acids. The CDR3 is CAVAQTLNYGYTF. The CDR3 region has the DNA TGTGCGGTCGCCCAAACACTTAACTATGGCTACACCTTC.